Listed below are T cell receptor beta chains from one sample, sequenced in a study of T cells in Graves' hyperthyroidism and ophthalmopathy. TCRdb redid the calling of the multiplex PCR reads with MiXCR, one entry per CDR3 protein. The table lists 550,000 to 650,000 distinct CDR3 sequences, 14% of them singletons. Sequenced: blood. The source is a woman in her thirties with Graves' hyperthyroidism that later progressed to Graves' ophthalmopathy. CDR3s include the opening cysteine and the closing phenylalanine or tryptophan. The order of the fields is CDR3 length, V gene, J gene, clone size, CDR3 protein. Clone size appears in some rows only: once, few, many, or a class for an expanded clone.

13	TRBV6-5	TRBJ1-2	many	CASSYSISYGYTF
16	TRBV6-1	TRBJ2-2	.	CASSEWAHPNTGELFF
14	TRBV11-3	TRBJ2-5	many	CASSDDRVEETQYF
14	TRBV5-5	TRBJ2-5	many	CASSLRADQETQYF
13	TRBV6-1	TRBJ2-7	few	CASGQGQAYEQYF
16	TRBV27	TRBJ1-5	many	CASREDRGLPMEPQHF
11	TRBV5-1	TRBJ1-1	many	CASSSDFEAFF
13	TRBV6-1	TRBJ2-7	many	CASTRTFGGEQYF
14	TRBV11-3	TRBJ1-1	many	CASSLFRMNTEAFF
13	TRBV7-2	TRBJ2-7	many	CASSSRGEYEQYF
13	TRBV10-3	TRBJ1-1	many	CAISKSGDTEAFF
16	TRBV6-1	TRBJ1-2	many	CASRGQGAPEGYGYTF
14	TRBV7-9	TRBJ1-2	many	CASSLAQKGSGYTF
15	TRBV4-2	TRBJ2-7	few	CASSQDGGQLYEQYF
17	TRBV18	TRBJ2-3	.	CASSPPKTGGASDTQYF
16	TRBV28	TRBJ1-4	many	CASSGPPGTGNEKLFF
17	TRBV4-3	TRBJ1-1	few	CASSQDTAETLFGGAFF
14	TRBV6-2/TRBV6-3	TRBJ2-5	many	CASSSQGIGETQYF
12	TRBV19	TRBJ2-1	few	CASSIERTEQFF
13	TRBV30	TRBJ2-5	many	CAWSAQGGGTQYF
15	TRBV3-1	TRBJ2-5	few	CASSQGGRVKETQYF
14	TRBV11-2	TRBJ2-7	once	CASSSLEGDLEQYF
14	TRBV20-1	TRBJ2-5	many	CSAQLAARVETQYF
15	TRBV27	TRBJ2-3	many	CASSGFSGKENTQYF
16	TRBV24-1	TRBJ2-5	many	CATSSQREALQETQYF
15	TRBV6-1	TRBJ2-1	.	CASSEGTDYYNEQFF
15	TRBV4-3	TRBJ1-1	.	CTSSQGGTANTEAFF
14	TRBV18	TRBJ1-1	many	CASSITGGNTEAFF
18	TRBV12-3/TRBV12-4	TRBJ2-1	.	CASRGTSGSVRSYNEQFF
13	TRBV24-1	TRBJ1-5	many	CATKGASNQPQHF
14	TRBV11-2	TRBJ2-2	many	CASSGPAYTGELFF
14	TRBV12-3/TRBV12-4	TRBJ2-1	many	CASSQELNRDEQFF
11	TRBV7-9	TRBJ2-1	.	CASSPASEQFF
14	TRBV18	TRBJ2-7	many	CASSPGQYTYEQYF
13	TRBV18	TRBJ2-7	.	CASSPEGPYEQYF
16	TRBV28	TRBJ2-5	few	CAGSSTGGAGGETQYF
16	TRBV3-1	TRBJ2-5	.	CASSQDLRSTGETQYF
18	TRBV9	TRBJ1-1	few	CASSVGFQGAGRNTEAFF